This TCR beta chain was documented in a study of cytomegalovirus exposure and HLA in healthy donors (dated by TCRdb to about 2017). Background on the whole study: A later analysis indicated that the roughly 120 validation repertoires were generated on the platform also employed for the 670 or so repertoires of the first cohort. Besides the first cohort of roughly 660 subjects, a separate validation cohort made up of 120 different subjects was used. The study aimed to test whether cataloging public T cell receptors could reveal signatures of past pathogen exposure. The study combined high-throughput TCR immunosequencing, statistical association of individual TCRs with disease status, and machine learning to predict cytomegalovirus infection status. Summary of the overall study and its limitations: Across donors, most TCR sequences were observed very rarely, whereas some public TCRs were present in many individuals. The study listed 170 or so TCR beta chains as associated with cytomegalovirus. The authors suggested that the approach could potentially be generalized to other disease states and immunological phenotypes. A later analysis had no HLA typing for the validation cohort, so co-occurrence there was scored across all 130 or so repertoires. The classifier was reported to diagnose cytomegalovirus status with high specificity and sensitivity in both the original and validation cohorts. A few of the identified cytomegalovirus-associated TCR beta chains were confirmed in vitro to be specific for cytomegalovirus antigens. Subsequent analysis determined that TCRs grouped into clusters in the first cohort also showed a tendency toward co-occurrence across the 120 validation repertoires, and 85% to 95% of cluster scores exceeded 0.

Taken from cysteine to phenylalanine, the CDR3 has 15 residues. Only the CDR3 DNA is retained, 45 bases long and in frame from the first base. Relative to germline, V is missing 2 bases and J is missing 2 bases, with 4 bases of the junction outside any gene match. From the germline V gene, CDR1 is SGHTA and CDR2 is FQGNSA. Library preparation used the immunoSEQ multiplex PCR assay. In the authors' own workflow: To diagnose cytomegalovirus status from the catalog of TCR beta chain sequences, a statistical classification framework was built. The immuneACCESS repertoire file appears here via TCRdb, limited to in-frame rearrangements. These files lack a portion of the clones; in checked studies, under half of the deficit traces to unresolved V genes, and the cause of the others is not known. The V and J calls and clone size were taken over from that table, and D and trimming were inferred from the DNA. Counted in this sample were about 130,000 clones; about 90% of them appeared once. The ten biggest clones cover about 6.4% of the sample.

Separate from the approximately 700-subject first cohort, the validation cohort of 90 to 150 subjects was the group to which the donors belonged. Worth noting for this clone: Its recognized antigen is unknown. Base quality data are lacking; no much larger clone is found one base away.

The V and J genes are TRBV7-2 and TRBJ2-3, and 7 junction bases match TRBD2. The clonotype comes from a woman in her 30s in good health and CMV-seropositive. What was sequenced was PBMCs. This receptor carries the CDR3 CASSLWGGVTDTQYF. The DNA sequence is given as TGTGCCAGCAGCTTATGGGGGGGAGTCACAGATACGCAGTATTTT.